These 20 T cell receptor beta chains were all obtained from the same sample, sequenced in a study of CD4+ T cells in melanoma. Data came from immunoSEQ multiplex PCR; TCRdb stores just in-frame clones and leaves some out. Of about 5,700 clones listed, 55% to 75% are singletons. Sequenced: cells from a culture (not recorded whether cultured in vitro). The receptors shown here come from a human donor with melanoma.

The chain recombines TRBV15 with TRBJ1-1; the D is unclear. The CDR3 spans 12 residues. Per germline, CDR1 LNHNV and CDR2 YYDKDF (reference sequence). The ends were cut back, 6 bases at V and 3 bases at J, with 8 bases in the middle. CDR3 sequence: CATRKGHTEAFF. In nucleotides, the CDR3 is TGTGCCACCAGGAAAGGCCACACTGAAGCTTTCTTT.

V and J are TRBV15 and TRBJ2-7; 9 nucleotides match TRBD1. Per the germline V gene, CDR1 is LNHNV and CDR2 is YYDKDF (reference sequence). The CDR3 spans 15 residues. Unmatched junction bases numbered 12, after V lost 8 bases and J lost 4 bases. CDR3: CATPKPGTGWYEQYF. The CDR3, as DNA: TGTGCCACCCCGAAACCCGGGACAGGGTGGTACGAGCAGTACTTC.

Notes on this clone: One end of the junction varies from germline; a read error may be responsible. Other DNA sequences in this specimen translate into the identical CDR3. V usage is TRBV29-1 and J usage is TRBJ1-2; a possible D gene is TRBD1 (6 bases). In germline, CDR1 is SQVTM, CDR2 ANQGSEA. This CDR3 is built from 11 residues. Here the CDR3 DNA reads TGTAGCGTTCTTGGGGGCGATGGCTACACCTTC. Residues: CSVLGGDGYTF.

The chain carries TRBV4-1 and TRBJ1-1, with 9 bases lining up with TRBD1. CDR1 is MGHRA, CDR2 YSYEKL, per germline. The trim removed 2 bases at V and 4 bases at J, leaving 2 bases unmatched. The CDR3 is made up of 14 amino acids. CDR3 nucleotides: TGCGCCAGCAGCCAACACAGGGGGCTCACTGAAGCTTTCTTT. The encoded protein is CASSQHRGLTEAFF.

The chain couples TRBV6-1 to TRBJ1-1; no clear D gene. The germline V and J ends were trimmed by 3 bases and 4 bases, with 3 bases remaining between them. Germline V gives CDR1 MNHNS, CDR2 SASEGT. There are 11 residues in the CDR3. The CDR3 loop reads CASSEGTEAFF. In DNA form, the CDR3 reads TGTGCCAGCAGTGAGGGCACTGAAGCTTTCTTT.

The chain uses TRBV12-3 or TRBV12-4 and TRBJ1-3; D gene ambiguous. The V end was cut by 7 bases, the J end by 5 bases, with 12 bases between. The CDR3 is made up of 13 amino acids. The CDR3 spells CASTFGPRNTIYF. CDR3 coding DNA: TGTGCCAGCACCTTTGGGCCGCGAAACACCATATATTTT.

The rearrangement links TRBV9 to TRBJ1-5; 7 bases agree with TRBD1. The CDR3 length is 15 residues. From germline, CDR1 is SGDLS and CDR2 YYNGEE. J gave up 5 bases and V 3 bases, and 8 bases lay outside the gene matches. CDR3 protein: CASSAQGNVHQPQHF. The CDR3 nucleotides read TGTGCCAGCAGCGCACAGGGGAATGTACATCAGCCCCAGCATTTT.

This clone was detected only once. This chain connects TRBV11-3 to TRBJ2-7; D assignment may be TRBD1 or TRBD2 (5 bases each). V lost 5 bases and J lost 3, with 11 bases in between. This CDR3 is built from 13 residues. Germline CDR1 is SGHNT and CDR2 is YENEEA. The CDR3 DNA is TGTGCCAGCAGCATCCGGGACGGCTACGAGCAGTACTTC. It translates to CASSIRDGYEQYF.

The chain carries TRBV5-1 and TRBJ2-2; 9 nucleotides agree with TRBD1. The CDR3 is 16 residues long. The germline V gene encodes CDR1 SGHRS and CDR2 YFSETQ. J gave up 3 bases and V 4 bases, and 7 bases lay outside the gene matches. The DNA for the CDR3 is TGCGCCAGCAGCCAGGACAGGGGCCAGTACACCGGGGAGCTGTTTTTT. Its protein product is CASSQDRGQYTGELFF.

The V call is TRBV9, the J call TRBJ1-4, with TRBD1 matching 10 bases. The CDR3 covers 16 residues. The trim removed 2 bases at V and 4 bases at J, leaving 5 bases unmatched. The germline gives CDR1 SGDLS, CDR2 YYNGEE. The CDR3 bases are TGTGCCAGCAGCGTTTCGACAGGGGGCAATAATGAAAAACTGTTTTTT. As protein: CASSVSTGGNNEKLFF.

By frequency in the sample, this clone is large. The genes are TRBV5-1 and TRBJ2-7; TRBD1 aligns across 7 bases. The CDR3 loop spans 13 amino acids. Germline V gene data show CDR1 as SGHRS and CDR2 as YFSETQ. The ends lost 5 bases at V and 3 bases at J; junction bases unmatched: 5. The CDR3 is CASRYRDSYEQYF. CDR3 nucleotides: TGCGCCAGCAGGTACCGGGACAGCTACGAGCAGTACTTC.

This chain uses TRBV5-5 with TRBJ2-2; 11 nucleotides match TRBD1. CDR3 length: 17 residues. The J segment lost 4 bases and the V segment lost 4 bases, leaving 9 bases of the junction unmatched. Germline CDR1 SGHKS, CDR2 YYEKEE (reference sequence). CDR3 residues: CASSRSGTGGVTGELFF. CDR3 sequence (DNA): TGTGCCAGCAGCAGATCCGGGACAGGGGGTGTCACCGGGGAGCTGTTTTTT.

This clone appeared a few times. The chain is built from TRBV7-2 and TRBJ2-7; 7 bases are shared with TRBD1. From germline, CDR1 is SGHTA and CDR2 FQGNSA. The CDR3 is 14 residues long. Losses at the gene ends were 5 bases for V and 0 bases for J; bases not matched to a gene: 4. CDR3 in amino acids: CASSPQGNSYEQYF. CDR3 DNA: TGTGCCAGCAGCCCACAGGGGAACTCCTACGAGCAGTACTTC.

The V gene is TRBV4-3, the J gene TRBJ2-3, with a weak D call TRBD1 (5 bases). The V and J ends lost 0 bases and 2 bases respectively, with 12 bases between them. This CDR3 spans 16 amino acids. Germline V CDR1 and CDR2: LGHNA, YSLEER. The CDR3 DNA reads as TGCGCCAGCAGCCAAGATAGCAGCAGGGTCACAGATACGCAGTATTTT. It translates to CASSQDSSRVTDTQYF.

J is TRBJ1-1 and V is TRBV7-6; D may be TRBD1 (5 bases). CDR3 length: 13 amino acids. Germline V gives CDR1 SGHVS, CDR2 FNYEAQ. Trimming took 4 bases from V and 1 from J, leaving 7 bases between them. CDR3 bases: TGTGCCAGCAGCTCGGACACGAACACTGAAGCTTTCTTT. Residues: CASSSDTNTEAFF.

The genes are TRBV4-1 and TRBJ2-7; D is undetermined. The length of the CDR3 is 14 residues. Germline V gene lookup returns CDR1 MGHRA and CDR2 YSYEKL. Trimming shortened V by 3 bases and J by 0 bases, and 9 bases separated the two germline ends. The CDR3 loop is CASSHLPGSYEQYF. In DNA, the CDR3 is TGCGCCAGCAGCCATCTCCCCGGCTCCTACGAGCAGTACTTC.

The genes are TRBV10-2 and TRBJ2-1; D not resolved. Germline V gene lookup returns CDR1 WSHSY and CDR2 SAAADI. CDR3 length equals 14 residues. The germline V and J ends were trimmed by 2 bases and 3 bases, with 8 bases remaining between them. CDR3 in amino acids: CASSEGPDYNEQFF. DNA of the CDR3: TGCGCCAGCAGTGAGGGCCCGGACTACAATGAGCAGTTCTTC.

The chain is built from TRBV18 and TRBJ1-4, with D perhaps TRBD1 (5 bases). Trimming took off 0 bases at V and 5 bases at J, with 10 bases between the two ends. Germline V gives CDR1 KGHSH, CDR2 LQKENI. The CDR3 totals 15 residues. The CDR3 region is CASSPPGPGNEKLFF. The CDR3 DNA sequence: TGTGCCAGCTCACCACCGGGACCGGGGAATGAAAAACTGTTTTTT.

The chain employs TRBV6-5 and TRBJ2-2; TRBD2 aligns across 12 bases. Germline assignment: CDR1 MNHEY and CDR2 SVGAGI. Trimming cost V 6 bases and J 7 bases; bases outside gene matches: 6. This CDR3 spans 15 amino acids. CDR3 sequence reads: CASRLTSGGIGELFF. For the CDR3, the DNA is TGTGCCAGCAGACTCACTAGCGGGGGGATCGGGGAGCTGTTTTTT.

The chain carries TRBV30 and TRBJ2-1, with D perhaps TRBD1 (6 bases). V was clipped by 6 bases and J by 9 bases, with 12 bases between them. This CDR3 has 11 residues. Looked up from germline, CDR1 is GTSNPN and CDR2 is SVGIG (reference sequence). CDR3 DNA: TGTGCCTGTACTTCAGGGGTTGAGCAGTTCTTC. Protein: CACTSGVEQFF.